Listed here are 30 T cell receptor beta chains from one sample, sequenced in a study of tumor-infiltrating lymphocytes in localized non-small cell lung cancer. Using immunoSEQ multiplex PCR, the repertoire was profiled, and TCRdb retains in-frame clones only, with some absent. This sample yields around 10,000 clones, of which about 69% are seen a single time; roughly 9.2% belongs to the top ten. The source material was lung tumor tissue. These receptor sequences come from a human donor with non-small cell lung cancer.

By share, this clone counts as medium-sized. V is TRBV5-1 and J is TRBJ2-2; 8 nucleotides align to TRBD1. Unmatched junction bases numbered 4, after V lost 4 bases and J lost 2 bases. Germline values: CDR1 SGHRS, CDR2 YFSETQ. This CDR3 has 15 amino acids. The CDR3 bases are TGCGCCAGCAGCATGACAGGGGTTAACACCGGGGAGCTGTTTTTT. Its protein product is CASSMTGVNTGELFF.

The chain is built from TRBV5-1 and TRBJ2-5, with a tentative D call TRBD1 (5 bases). From germline, CDR1 is SGHRS and CDR2 YFSETQ. This CDR3 has 17 residues. The V and J ends lost 3 bases and 0 bases respectively, with 18 bases between them. CDR3 sequence: CASSWPLTATYQETQYF. As DNA, the CDR3 is TGCGCCAGCAGCTGGCCCCTGACAGCTACTTACCAAGAGACCCAGTACTTC.

This chain joins TRBV30 and TRBJ1-1, with D uncertain. The length of the CDR3 is 11 residues. Germline V gives CDR1 GTSNPN, CDR2 SVGIG (reference sequence). The V end lost 7 bases, the J end lost 1 base, and 7 bases lay between the germline ends. The CDR3 nucleotides are TGTGCCTTGGAACGGAACACTGAAGCTTTCTTT. Translation: CALERNTEAFF.

The chain combines TRBV10-3 with TRBJ2-7; 7 nucleotides agree with TRBD1. Germline V lookup: CDR1 ENHRY, CDR2 SYGVKD. CDR3 size: 13 residues. Losses at the gene ends were 10 bases for V and 7 bases for J; bases not matched to a gene: 13. The CDR3 loop reads CATDGDSKSEQYF. CDR3 coding DNA: TGTGCCACAGACGGGGACAGTAAGTCGGAGCAGTACTTC.

V and J are TRBV5-1 and TRBJ2-1; 7 bases are a match to TRBD2. V dropped 1 base and J dropped 8; count of bases not matched to a gene: 12. Germline lookup yields CDR1 SGHRS and CDR2 YFSETQ. This CDR3 spans 16 amino acids. The CDR3 here is CASSLLPAGVIYEQFF. CDR3 DNA: TGCGCCAGCAGCTTGCTCCCGGCGGGGGTCATATATGAGCAGTTCTTC.

The rearrangement uses TRBV9 and TRBJ2-7; 7 nucleotides agree with TRBD1. The V gene's germline CDR1 is SGDLS and CDR2 YYNGEE. With V trimmed by 4 bases and J by 6 bases, 7 bases remained unmatched. The CDR3 length is 13 residues. CDR3 amino acids: CASSLAGGREQYF. The CDR3 DNA reads TGTGCCAGCAGCCTAGCAGGGGGACGCGAGCAGTACTTC.

By sample share, this clone is medium-sized (0.01 to 0.1%). The rearrangement uses TRBV5-5 and TRBJ1-1; the D gene is possibly TRBD1 (5 bases). Germline-derived CDR1 and CDR2 are SGHKS and YYEKEE (reference sequence). The CDR3 covers 12 residues. V was shortened by 4 bases and J by 6 bases, with 10 bases between the two germline ends. CDR3 residues: CASSPMGAEAFF. The CDR3 DNA follows: TGTGCCAGCAGCCCGATGGGGGCTGAAGCTTTCTTT. The whole variable domain, remainder taken from reference TRBV5-5 and TRBJ1-1, is DAGVTQSPTHLIKTRGQQVTLRCSPISGHKSVSWYQQVLGQGPQFIFQYYEKEERGRGNFPDRFSARQFPNYSSELNVNALLLGDSALYLCASSPMGAEAFFGQGTRLTVV.

The rearrangement joins TRBV5-1 to TRBJ2-5; D not resolved. CDR1 and CDR2 (germline): SGHRS, YFSETQ. The CDR3 has 12 amino acids. Trimming removed 3 bases at V and 1 base at J, with 4 bases between. The CDR3 is CASSSLQETQYF. The DNA for the CDR3 is TGCGCCAGCAGCTCGCTCCAAGAGACCCAGTACTTC.

By share, this clone ranks as medium-sized. V gene TRBV7-2 combines with J gene TRBJ2-7, with D possibly TRBD1 on 6 matching bases. Trimming cost V 4 bases and J 4 bases, with 11 bases left between them. Germline V gene data show CDR1 as SGHTA and CDR2 as FQGNSA. This CDR3 contains 13 residues. The CDR3 coding sequence is TGTGCCAGCAGCTCGATAGGGGGATACGAGCAGTACTTC. Its protein product is CASSSIGGYEQYF.

The V call is TRBV19, the J call TRBJ2-1; D may be TRBD1 (5 bases). The CDR3 has 15 amino acids. Germline V gene lookup returns CDR1 LNHDA and CDR2 SQIVND (reference sequence). V was cut by 3 bases and J by 2 bases, with 11 bases left in between. The CDR3 protein is CASSIQGKAYNEQFF. CDR3 bases: TGTGCCAGTAGTATTCAGGGAAAAGCCTACAATGAGCAGTTCTTC. Based on the CDR3 plus reference TRBV19 and TRBJ2-1, the full variable domain is DGGITQSPKYLFRKEGQNVTLSCEQNLNHDAMYWYRQDPGQGLRLIYYSQIVNDFQKGDIAEGYSVSREKKESFPLTVTSAQKNPTAFYLCASSIQGKAYNEQFFGPGTRLTVL.

This clone was observed a few times. V usage is TRBV7-6 and J usage is TRBJ2-3, with no clear D. Trimming cost V 6 bases and J 6 bases, with 13 bases left between them. Germline CDR1 and CDR2: SGHVS and FNYEAQ. CDR3 length equals 13 residues. The CDR3 loop reads CASRPPLMDTQYF. Written as DNA, the CDR3 is TGTGCCAGCAGGCCCCCCTTGATGGATACGCAGTATTTT.

The V gene is TRBV15, the J gene TRBJ2-7, with D hard to call. Germline CDR1 LNHNV, CDR2 YYDKDF (reference sequence). V lost 0 bases and J lost 2, with 11 bases in between. This CDR3 has 15 amino acids. The CDR3 protein is CATSRDRFGTYEQYF. CDR3 nucleotides: TGTGCCACCAGCAGAGATCGTTTCGGCACCTACGAGCAGTACTTC.

This chain connects TRBV6-5 to TRBJ1-4; D not certain. V shed 2 bases and J shed 7 bases, with 11 bases lying between them. CDR1 is MNHEY and CDR2 is SVGAGI in the germline V gene. The CDR3 spans 14 residues. This CDR3 is CASSYGYGGEKLFF. The CDR3 DNA reads as TGTGCCAGCAGTTACGGGTATGGCGGTGAAAAACTGTTTTTT.

This clone came up a few times. V gene TRBV12-5 combines with J gene TRBJ2-5; D gene ambiguous. Germline CDR1 LGHNT, CDR2 FRNRAP. The CDR3 is 14 residues long. V lost 1 base, J lost 1 base, and 7 bases lay in between. The CDR3 region is CASGLGSGQETQYF. Here the CDR3 DNA reads TGTGCTAGTGGTTTGGGGTCAGGCCAAGAGACCCAGTACTTC.

The CDR3 nucleotides are TGTGCCAGTAGTCTCATACAGGGGGGAGTATCACCCCTCCACTTT. As protein: CASSLIQGGVSPLHF. This chain connects TRBV19 to TRBJ1-6, with 8 bases matching TRBD1. The V gene end was trimmed by 5 bases and the J gene end by 10 bases; junction bases not matched to a gene: 10. This CDR3 is built from 15 residues. Germline V gene lookup returns CDR1 LNHDA and CDR2 SQIVND (reference sequence).

This clone appeared once. This chain uses TRBV11-2 with TRBJ1-2; D is possibly TRBD1 (6 bases). CDR1 is SGHAT, CDR2 FQNNGV, per germline. V was trimmed by 1 base and J by 8 bases, leaving 23 bases between them. The CDR3 length is 17 residues. This chain's CDR3 is CASSLGLSRGSMGGYTF. The CDR3 nucleotides read TGTGCCAGCAGCTTAGGTTTAAGCAGGGGATCAATGGGGGGCTACACCTTC.

This chain connects TRBV25-1 to TRBJ1-1, with D perhaps TRBD1 (6 bases). The CDR3 is 12 residues long. Germline-derived CDR1 and CDR2 are MGHDK and SYGVNS. Trimming took 3 bases from V and 11 from J, leaving 13 bases between them. The CDR3 DNA reads TGTGCCAGCAGTGATCCAGGGGTTACGGCTTTCTTT. Translation: CASSDPGVTAFF. Using reference TRBV25-1 and TRBJ1-1 for the parts outside the CDR3, the full variable domain is EADIYQTPRYLVIGTGKKITLECSQTMGHDKMYWYQQDPGMELHLIHYSYGVNSTEKGDLSSESTVSRIRTEHFPLTLESARPSHTSQYLCASSDPGVTAFFGQGTRLTVV.

This clone was counted a few times. This chain connects TRBV5-6 to TRBJ2-2, with D perhaps TRBD1 (6 bases). V lost 0 bases, J lost 0 bases, and 9 bases lay in between. The CDR3 sequence is 16 residues long. CDR1 SGHDT and CDR2 YYEEEE come from the germline V gene. The CDR3 spells CASSLDWTANTGELFF. DNA of the CDR3: TGTGCCAGCAGCTTGGATTGGACAGCGAACACCGGGGAGCTGTTTTTT.

This clone came up a few times. V gene TRBV4-3 combines with J gene TRBJ1-3; D possibly corresponds to TRBD1 (5 bases). V was clipped by 1 base and J by 3 bases, with 7 bases between them. The CDR3 loop spans 14 amino acids. Germline V gene sequence: CDR1 LGHNA, CDR2 YSLEER. CDR3 residues: CASSQGRDGNTIYF. In DNA form, the CDR3 reads TGCGCCAGCAGCCAAGGCAGGGATGGAAACACCATATATTTT.

The chain combines TRBV5-5 with TRBJ2-7; the match to TRBD2 covers 7 bases. Germline-derived CDR1 and CDR2 are SGHKS and YYEKEE (reference sequence). This CDR3 is 18 amino acids long. Trimming removed 8 bases from V and 5 bases from J; junction bases left unmatched: 25. CDR3 nucleotides: TGTGCCAGTAGACGGGAGCTATGGGACTATAAAACGTTCCACGAGCAGTACTTC. This encodes CASRRELWDYKTFHEQYF.

This clone was observed a handful of times. V is TRBV5-4 and J is TRBJ1-6; D is uncertain. The CDR3 sequence is 14 residues long. V lost 0 bases and J 10 bases, leaving 11 bases between the germline ends. The germline V gene encodes CDR1 SGHNT and CDR2 YYREEE (reference sequence). The CDR3 sequence: CASSLAGRESPLHF. CDR3 DNA: TGTGCCAGCAGCTTGGCCGGGAGGGAATCACCCCTCCACTTT.

V gene TRBV5-6 combines with J gene TRBJ2-1; TRBD2 matches at 8 bases. Germline CDR1 and CDR2: SGHDT and YYEEEE. This CDR3 is built from 15 residues. V lost 3 bases, J lost 6 bases, and 8 bases stayed unmatched. DNA for the CDR3: TGTGCCAGCAGCTACCCCCGGGGGGGGATCAATGAGCAGTTCTTC. Protein sequence: CASSYPRGGINEQFF.

The genes are TRBV2 and TRBJ1-6, with TRBD1 identical over 10 bases. CDR3 size: 15 residues. The germline CDR1 and CDR2 sequences are SNHLY and FYNNEI. V shed 7 bases and J 7 bases; nucleotides not matched to a gene: 7. The CDR3 protein is CASMEMTGGNSPLHF. CDR3 bases: TGTGCCAGCATGGAGATGACAGGGGGCAATTCACCCCTCCACTTT.

The sample holds a few counts of this clone. The chain links TRBV25-1 to TRBJ2-7; TRBD1 matches 8 bases. The CDR3 runs to 14 residues. J gave up 2 bases and V 7 bases, and 7 bases lay outside the gene matches. CDR1 MGHDK and CDR2 SYGVNS come from the germline V gene. Here the CDR3 reads CASTKETGAYEQYF. The CDR3 DNA reads as TGTGCCAGCACCAAGGAGACAGGGGCCTACGAGCAGTACTTC.

The chain has TRBV11-2 and TRBJ2-5, with D possibly TRBD2 on 6 matching bases. Germline V gene lookup returns CDR1 SGHAT and CDR2 FQNNGV. The CDR3 length is 15 residues. Deletions cut 3 bases from V and 2 bases from J, with 13 bases between. CDR3 sequence (DNA): TGTGCCAGCAGCTTCGACGGGCGGGAACAAGAGACCCAGTACTTC. It yields the protein CASSFDGREQETQYF.

This chain's CDR3 is CAIRTGNTEAFF. CDR3 coding DNA: TGTGCCATCAGGACAGGGAACACTGAAGCTTTCTTT. The chain couples TRBV10-3 to TRBJ1-1, with D possibly TRBD1 on 6 matching bases. The CDR3 runs to 12 residues. In germline, CDR1 is ENHRY, CDR2 SYGVKD. Deletions cut 6 bases from V and 1 base from J, with 6 bases between.

This chain joins TRBV30 and TRBJ2-1, with D possibly TRBD2 on 6 matching bases. Looked up from germline, CDR1 is GTSNPN and CDR2 is SVGIG (reference sequence). V shed 2 bases and J shed 4 bases, with 9 bases lying between them. There are 13 residues in the CDR3. The DNA of the CDR3 is TGTGCCTGGAGTCCAGGGACTTACAATGAGCAGTTCTTC. This gives the protein CAWSPGTYNEQFF.

The genes are TRBV6-5 and TRBJ2-2; perhaps D is TRBD1 or TRBD2 (5 bases each). The germline V gene has CDR1 MNHEY and CDR2 SVGAGI. Trimming removed 3 bases at V and 4 bases at J, with 9 bases between. The CDR3 runs 14 residues. DNA for the CDR3: TGTGCCAGCAGTTATGAGGGGACCACCGGGGAGCTGTTTTTT. Its protein is CASSYEGTTGELFF.

CDR3 nucleotide sequence: TGTGCCAGCAGTGATTGGGCAGGTGGAGCAACTAATGAAAAACTGTTTTTT. Its translation is CASSDWAGGATNEKLFF. The rearrangement joins TRBV25-1 to TRBJ1-4; no definite D call. Germline V CDR1 and CDR2: MGHDK, SYGVNS. CDR3 length: 17 amino acids. Deletions cut 3 bases from V and 0 bases from J, with 14 bases between.

The gene calls are TRBV7-9 and TRBJ1-5; D not certain. CDR3 length: 15 amino acids. From germline, CDR1 is SEHNR and CDR2 FQNEAQ (reference sequence). Deletions cut 3 bases from V and 0 bases from J, with 9 bases between. The CDR3 DNA reads TGTGCCAGCAGCTTGACCGGAAATAGCAATCAGCCCCAGCATTTT. Protein: CASSLTGNSNQPQHF.